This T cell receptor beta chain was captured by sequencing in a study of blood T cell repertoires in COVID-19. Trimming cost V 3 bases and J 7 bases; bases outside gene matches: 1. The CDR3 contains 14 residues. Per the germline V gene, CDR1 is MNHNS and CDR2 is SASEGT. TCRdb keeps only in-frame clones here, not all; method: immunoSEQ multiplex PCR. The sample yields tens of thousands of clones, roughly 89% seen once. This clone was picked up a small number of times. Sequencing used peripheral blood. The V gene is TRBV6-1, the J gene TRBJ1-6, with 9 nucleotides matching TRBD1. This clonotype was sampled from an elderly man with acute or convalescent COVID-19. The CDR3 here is CASSETGGNSPLHF. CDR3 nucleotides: TGTGCCAGCAGTGAGACAGGGGGGAATTCACCCCTCCACTTT.